Described below is a single T cell receptor beta chain sequence and its context. This entry belongs to a study of control samples from healthy donors and cancer patients. V gave up 6 bases and J gave up 2 bases, with 12 bases separating them. This CDR3 is 14 amino acids long. CDR1 SEHNR and CDR2 FQNEAQ come from the germline V gene (reference sequence). The table came from immunoSEQ multiplex PCR; TCRdb's copy has only in-frame clones and leaves some out. In the table there are more than 100,000 clones, 75% to 90% of which are singletons. The sequenced sample consisted of PBMCs. This TCR was sampled from a man aged 55 to 70 with lung cancer. The chain joins TRBV7-9 to TRBJ2-3; D is perhaps TRBD1 (6 bases). The CDR3 region is CASRQGQITDTQYF. CDR3 nucleotides: TGTGCCAGCAGGCAAGGACAGATCACAGATACGCAGTATTTT. Full variable domain (outside the CDR3, taken from reference TRBV7-9 and TRBJ2-3): DTGVSQNPRHKITKRGQNVTFRCDPISEHNRLYWYRQTLGQGPEFLTYFQNEAQLEKSRLLSDRFSAERPKGSFSTLEIQRTEQGDSAMYLCASRQGQITDTQYFGPGTRLTVL.